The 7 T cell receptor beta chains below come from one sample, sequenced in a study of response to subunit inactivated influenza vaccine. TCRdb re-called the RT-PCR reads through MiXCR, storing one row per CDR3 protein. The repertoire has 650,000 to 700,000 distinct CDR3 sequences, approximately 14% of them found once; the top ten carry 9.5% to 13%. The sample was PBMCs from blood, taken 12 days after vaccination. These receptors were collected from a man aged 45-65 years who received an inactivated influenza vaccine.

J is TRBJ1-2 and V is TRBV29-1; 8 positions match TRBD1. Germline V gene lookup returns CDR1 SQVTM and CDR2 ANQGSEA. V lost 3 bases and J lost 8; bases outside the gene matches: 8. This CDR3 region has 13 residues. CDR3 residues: CSVERPGGAGYTF. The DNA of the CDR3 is TGCAGCGTTGAGCGTCCAGGGGGCGCGGGCTACACCTTC.

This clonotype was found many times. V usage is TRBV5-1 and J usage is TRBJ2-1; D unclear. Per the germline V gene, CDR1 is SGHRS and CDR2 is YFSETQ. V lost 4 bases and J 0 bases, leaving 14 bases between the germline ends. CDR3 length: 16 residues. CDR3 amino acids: CASSPLEYSSYNEQFF. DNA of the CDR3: TGCGCCAGCAGCCCCCTAGAGTACAGCTCCTACAATGAGCAGTTCTTC. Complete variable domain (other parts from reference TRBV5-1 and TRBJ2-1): KAGVTQTPRYLIKTRGQQVTLSCSPISGHRSVSWYQQTPGQGLQFLFEYFSETQRNKGNFPGRFSGRQFSNSRSEMNVSTLELGDSALYLCASSPLEYSSYNEQFFGPGTRLTVL.

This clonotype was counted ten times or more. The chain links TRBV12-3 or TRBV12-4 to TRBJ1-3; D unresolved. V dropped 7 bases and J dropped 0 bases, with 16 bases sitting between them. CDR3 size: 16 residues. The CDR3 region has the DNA TGTGCCAGCACCCAAGCGGCAGGCCACTCTGGAAACACCATATATTTT. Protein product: CASTQAAGHSGNTIYF.

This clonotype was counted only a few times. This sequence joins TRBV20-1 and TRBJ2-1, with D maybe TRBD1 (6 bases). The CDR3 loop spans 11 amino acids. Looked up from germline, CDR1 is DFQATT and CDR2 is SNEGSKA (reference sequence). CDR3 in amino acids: CRGAQGNEQFF. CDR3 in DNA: TGCAGGGGGGCCCAGGGCAATGAGCAGTTCTTC.

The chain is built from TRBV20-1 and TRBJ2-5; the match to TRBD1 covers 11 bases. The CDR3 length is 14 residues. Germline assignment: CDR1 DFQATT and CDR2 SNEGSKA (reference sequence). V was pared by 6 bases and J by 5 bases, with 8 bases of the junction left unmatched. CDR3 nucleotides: TGCAGTGCCCAAACCGGGACAGGGGGGGAGACCCAGTACTTC. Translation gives CSAQTGTGGETQYF.

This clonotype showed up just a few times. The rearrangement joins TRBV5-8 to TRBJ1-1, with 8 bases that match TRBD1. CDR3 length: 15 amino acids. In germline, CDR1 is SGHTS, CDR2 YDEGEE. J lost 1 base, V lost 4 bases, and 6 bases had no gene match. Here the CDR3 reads CASSRGTGKNTEAFF. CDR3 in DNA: TGTGCCAGCAGCCGCGGGACAGGAAAGAACACTGAAGCTTTCTTT.

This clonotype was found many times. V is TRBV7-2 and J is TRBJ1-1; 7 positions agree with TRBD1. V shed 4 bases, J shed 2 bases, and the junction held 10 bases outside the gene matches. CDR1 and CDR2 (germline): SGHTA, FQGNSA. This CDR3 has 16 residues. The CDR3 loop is CASSYSPQGVNTEAFF. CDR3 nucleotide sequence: TGTGCCAGCAGCTACTCGCCGCAGGGGGTAAACACTGAAGCTTTCTTT. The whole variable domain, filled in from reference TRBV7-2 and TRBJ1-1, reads GAGVSQSPSNKVTEKGKDVELRCDPISGHTALYWYRQSLGQGLEFLIYFQGNSAPDKSGLPSDRFSAERTGGSVSTLTIQRTQQEDSAVYLCASSYSPQGVNTEAFFGQGTRLTVV.